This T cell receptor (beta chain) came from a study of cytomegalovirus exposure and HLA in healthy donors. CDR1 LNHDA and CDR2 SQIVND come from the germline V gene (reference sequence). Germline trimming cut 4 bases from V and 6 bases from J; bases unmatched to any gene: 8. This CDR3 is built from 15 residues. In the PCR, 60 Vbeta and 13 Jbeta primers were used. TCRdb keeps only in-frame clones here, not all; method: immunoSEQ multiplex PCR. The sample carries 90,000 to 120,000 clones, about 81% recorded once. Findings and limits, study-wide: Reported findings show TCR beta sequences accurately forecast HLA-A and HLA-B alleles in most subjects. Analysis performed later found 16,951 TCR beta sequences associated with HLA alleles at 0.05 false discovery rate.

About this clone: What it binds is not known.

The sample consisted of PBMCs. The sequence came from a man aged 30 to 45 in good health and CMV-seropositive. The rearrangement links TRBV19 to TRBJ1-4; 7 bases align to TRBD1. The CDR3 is CASSTRQGLDEKLFF. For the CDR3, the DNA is TGTGCCAGTAGTACCCGACAGGGATTGGATGAAAAACTGTTTTTT. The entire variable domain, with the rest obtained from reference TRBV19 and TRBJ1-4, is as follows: DGGITQSPKYLFRKEGQNVTLSCEQNLNHDAMYWYRQDPGQGLRLIYYSQIVNDFQKGDIAEGYSVSREKKESFPLTVTSAQKNPTAFYLCASSTRQGLDEKLFFGSGTQLSVL.